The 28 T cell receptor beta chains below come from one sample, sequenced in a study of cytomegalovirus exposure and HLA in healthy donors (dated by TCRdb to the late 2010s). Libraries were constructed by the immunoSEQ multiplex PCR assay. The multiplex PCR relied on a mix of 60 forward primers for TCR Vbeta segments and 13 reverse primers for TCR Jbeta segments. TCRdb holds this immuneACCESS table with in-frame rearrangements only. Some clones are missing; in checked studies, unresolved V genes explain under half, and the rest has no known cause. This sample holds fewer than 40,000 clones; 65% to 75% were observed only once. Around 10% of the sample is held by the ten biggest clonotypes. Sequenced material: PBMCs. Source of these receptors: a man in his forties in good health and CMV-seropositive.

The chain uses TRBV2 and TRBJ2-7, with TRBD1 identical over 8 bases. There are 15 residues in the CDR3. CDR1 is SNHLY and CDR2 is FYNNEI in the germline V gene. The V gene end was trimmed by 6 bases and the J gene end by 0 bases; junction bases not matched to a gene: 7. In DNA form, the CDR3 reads TGTGCCAGCAGCTTCGGACAGGGATTCTCCTACGAGCAGTACTTC. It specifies CASSFGQGFSYEQYF. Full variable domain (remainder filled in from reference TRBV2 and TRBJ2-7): EPEVTQTPSHQVTQMGQEVILRCVPISNHLYFYWYRQILGQKVEFLVSFYNNEISEKSEIFDDQFSVERPDGSNFTLKIRSTKLEDSAMYFCASSFGQGFSYEQYFGPGTRLTVT.

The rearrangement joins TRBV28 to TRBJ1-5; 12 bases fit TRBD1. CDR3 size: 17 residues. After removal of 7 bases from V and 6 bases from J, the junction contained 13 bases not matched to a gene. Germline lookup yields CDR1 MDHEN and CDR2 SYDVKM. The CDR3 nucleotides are TGTGCCAGCATCGCGGGACCGGGACAGGGGGCAAGTCAGCCCCAGCATTTT. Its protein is CASIAGPGQGASQPQHF.

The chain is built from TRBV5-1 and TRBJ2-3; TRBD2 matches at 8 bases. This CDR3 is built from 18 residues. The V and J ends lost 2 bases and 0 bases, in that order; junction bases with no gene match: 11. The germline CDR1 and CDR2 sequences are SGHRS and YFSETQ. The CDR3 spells CASSLRTSLAGSTDTQYF. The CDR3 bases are TGCGCCAGCAGCTTAAGGACTTCGCTAGCGGGCAGCACAGATACGCAGTATTTT.

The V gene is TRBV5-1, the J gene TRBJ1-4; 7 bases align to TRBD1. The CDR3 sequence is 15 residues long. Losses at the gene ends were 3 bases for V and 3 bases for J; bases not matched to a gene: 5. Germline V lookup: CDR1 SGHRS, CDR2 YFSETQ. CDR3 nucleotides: TGCGCCAGCAGCTCCCGGGACAGTCCTAATGAAAAACTGTTTTTT. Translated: CASSSRDSPNEKLFF.

Here the CDR3 reads CASGVGMNSPLHF. The CDR3 nucleotides read TGCGCCAGCGGCGTCGGGATGAATTCACCCCTCCACTTT. The chain combines TRBV10-2 with TRBJ1-6, with no clear D. Germline values: CDR1 WSHSY, CDR2 SAAADI. The CDR3 loop spans 13 amino acids. Trimming removed 8 bases at V and 7 bases at J, with 12 bases between.

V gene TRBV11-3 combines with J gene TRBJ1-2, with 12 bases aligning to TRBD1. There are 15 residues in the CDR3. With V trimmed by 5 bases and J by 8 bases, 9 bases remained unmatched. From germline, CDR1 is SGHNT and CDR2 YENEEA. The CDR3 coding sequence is TGTGCCAGCAGCCGACCGGGACAGGGGGCGGGCGGCTACACCTTC. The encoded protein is CASSRPGQGAGGYTF.

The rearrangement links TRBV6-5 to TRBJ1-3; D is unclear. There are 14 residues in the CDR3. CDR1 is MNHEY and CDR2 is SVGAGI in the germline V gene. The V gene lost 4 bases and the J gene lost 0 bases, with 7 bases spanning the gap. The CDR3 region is CASSLKLSGNTIYF. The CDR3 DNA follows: TGTGCCAGCAGTTTGAAACTCTCTGGAAACACCATATATTTT.

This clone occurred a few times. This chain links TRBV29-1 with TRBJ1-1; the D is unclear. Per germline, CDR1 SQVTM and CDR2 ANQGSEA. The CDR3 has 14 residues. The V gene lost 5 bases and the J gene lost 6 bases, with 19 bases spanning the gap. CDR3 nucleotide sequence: TGCAGCGTTCAGGTGAGGGCTGACGGGGCTGAAGCTTTCTTT. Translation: CSVQVRADGAEAFF.

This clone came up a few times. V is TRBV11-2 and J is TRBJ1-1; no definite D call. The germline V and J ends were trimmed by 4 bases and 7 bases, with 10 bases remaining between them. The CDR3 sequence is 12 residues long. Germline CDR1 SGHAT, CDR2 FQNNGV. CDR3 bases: TGTGCCAGCAGCTCTGATAGATATGAAGCTTTCTTT. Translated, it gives CASSSDRYEAFF.

The CDR3 region is CASSSTGNSPLHF. The CDR3 DNA reads TGTGCCAGCAGCTCGACAGGGAATTCACCCCTCCACTTT. The J gene is TRBJ1-6, the V gene TRBV7-9; TRBD1 aligns across 7 bases. The J segment lost 7 bases and the V segment lost 4 bases, leaving 1 base of the junction unmatched. The CDR3 contains 13 residues. CDR1 is SEHNR, CDR2 FQNEAQ, per germline (reference sequence).

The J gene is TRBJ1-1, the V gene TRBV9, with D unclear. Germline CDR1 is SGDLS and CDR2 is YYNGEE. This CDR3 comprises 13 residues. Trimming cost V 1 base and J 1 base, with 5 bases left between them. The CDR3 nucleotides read TGTGCCAGCAGCGTAAACAGGAACACTGAAGCTTTCTTT. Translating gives CASSVNRNTEAFF.

This CDR3 is CASSQGQNYGYTF. In nucleotides, the CDR3 is TGTGCCAGCAGCCAAGGACAGAACTATGGCTACACCTTC. This chain links TRBV14 with TRBJ1-2; D may be TRBD1 (5 bases). This CDR3 is 13 amino acids long. The germline gives CDR1 SGHDN, CDR2 FVKESK. Trimming removed 1 base at V and 2 bases at J, with 5 bases between.

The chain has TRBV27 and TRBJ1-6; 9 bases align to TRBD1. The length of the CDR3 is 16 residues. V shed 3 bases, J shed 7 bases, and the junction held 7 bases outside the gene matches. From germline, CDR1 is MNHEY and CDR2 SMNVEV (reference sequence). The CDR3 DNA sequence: TGTGCCAGCAGTTTTCTGCTCGGACAGGGGAATTCACCCCTCCACTTT. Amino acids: CASSFLLGQGNSPLHF.

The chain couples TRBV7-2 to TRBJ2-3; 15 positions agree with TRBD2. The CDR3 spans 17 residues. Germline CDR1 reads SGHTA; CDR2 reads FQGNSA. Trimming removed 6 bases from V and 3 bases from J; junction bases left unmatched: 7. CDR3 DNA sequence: TGTGCCAGCAGACGGGGACTAGCGGGGGGTGGGACAGATACGCAGTATTTT. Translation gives CASRRGLAGGGTDTQYF. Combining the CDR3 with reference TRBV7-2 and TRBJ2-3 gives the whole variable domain GAGVSQSPSNKVTEKGKDVELRCDPISGHTALYWYRQSLGQGLEFLIYFQGNSAPDKSGLPSDRFSAERTGGSVSTLTIQRTQQEDSAVYLCASRRGLAGGGTDTQYFGPGTRLTVL.

CDR3 DNA sequence: TGTGCCAGCAGTTATTACGGGACAGGGGGGCACGAGCAGTACTTC. Its protein is CASSYYGTGGHEQYF. The chain links TRBV6-5 to TRBJ2-7; TRBD1 aligns across 11 bases. The length of the CDR3 is 15 residues. V shed 3 bases, J shed 5 bases, and the junction held 6 bases outside the gene matches. The germline CDR1 and CDR2 sequences are MNHEY and SVGAGI.

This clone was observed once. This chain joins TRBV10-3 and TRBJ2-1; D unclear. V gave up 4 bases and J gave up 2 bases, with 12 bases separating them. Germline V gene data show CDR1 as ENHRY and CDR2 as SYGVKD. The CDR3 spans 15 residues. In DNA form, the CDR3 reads TGTGCCATCAGTGCCGCCACCCCAGCCTACAATGAGCAGTTCTTC. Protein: CAISAATPAYNEQFF.

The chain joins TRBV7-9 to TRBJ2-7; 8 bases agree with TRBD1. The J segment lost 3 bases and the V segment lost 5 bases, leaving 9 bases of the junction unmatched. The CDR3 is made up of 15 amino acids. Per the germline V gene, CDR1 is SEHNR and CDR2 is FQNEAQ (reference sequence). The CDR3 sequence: CASSPPRTGNYEQYF. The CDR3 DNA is TGTGCCAGCAGCCCCCCTCGGACAGGGAACTACGAGCAGTACTTC.

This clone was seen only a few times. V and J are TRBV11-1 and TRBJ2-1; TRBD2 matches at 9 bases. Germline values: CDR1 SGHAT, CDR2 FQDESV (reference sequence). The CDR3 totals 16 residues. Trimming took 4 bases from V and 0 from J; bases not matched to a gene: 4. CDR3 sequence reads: CASSSLAGASYNEQFF. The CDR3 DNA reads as TGTGCCAGCAGCTCATTAGCGGGGGCCTCCTACAATGAGCAGTTCTTC.

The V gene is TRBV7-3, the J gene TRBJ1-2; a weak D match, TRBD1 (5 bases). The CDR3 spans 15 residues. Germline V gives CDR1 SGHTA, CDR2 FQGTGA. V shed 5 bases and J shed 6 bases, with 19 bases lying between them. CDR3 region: CASSAGGGLEHGYTF. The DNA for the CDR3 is TGTGCCAGCAGCGCCGGGGGTGGGCTAGAGCATGGCTACACCTTC.

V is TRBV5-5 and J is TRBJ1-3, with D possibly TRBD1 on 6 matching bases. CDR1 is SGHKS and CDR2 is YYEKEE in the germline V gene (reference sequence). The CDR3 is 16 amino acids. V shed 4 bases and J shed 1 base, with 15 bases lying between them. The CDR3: CASSPGSTGSGNTIYF. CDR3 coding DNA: TGTGCCAGCAGCCCCGGGTCTACAGGGTCTGGAAACACCATATATTTT.

The CDR3 here is CASSLMEEGKAFF. Written as DNA, the CDR3 is TGTGCCAGCAGCCTAATGGAGGAGGGGAAAGCTTTCTTT. The chain is built from TRBV7-6 and TRBJ1-1; TRBD1 might be the D (5 bases). Trimming stripped 5 bases from V and 9 bases from J, with 16 bases between. From germline, CDR1 is SGHVS and CDR2 FNYEAQ. CDR3 length: 13 residues.

This CDR3 reads CASSETSGAGSEQFF. The CDR3 DNA is TGTGCCAGCAGTGAGACTAGCGGGGCTGGTAGTGAGCAGTTCTTC. V is TRBV6-4 and J is TRBJ2-1; 11 bases line up with TRBD2. The junction had 7 bases not matched to a gene; V was cut back by 3 bases and J by 9 bases. The germline gives CDR1 MRHNA, CDR2 SNTAGT. The CDR3 length is 15 residues.

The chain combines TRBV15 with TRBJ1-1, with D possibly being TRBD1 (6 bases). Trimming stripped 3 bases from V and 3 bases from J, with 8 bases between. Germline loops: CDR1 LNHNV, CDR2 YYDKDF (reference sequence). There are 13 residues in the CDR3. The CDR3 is CATSSQGYTEAFF. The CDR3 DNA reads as TGTGCCACCAGCAGTCAGGGGTACACTGAAGCTTTCTTT.

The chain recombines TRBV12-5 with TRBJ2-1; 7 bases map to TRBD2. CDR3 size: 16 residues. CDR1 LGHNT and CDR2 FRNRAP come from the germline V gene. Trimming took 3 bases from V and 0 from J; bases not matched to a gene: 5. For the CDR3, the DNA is TGTGCTAGTGGTTTAACTAGCGCGAGCTCCTACAATGAGCAGTTCTTC. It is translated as CASGLTSASSYNEQFF.

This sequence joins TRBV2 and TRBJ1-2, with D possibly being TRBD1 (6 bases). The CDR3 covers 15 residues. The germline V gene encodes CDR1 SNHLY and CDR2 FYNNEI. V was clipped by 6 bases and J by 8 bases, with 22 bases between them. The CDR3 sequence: CASSDATGQLGGYTF. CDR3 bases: TGTGCCAGCAGCGATGCGACAGGCCAGCTTGGGGGCTACACCTTC.

Here the CDR3 reads CASSVGPAASRETQYF. Written as DNA, the CDR3 is TGTGCCAGCAGCGTAGGGCCCGCGGCTTCTCGGGAGACCCAGTACTTC. The chain joins TRBV9 to TRBJ2-5, with D uncertain. The CDR3 covers 16 residues. The germline CDR1 and CDR2 sequences are SGDLS and YYNGEE. V gave up 0 bases and J gave up 5 bases, with 17 bases separating them.

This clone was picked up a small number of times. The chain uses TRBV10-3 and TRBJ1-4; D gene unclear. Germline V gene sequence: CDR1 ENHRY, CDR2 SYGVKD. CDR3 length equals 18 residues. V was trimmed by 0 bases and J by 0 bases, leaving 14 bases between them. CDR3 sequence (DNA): TGTGCCATCAGTGAGTCATGGACTCTTTCTGCAACTAATGAAAAACTGTTTTTT. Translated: CAISESWTLSATNEKLFF.

The CDR3 coding sequence is TGTGCCAGCAGCTTAATCGGGACTAGCGGGGGAATACAAGAGACCCAGTACTTC. This gives the protein CASSLIGTSGGIQETQYF. The chain uses TRBV7-3 and TRBJ2-5; 14 nucleotides line up with TRBD2. The germline V gene encodes CDR1 SGHTA and CDR2 FQGTGA. CDR3 size: 18 residues. V was clipped by 1 base and J by 2 bases; unmatched bases: 6. Full variable domain (outside the CDR3, taken from reference TRBV7-3 and TRBJ2-5): GAGVSQTPSNKVTEKGKYVELRCDPISGHTALYWYRQSLGQGPEFLIYFQGTGAADDSGLPNDRFFAVRPEGSVSTLKIQRTERGDSAVYLCASSLIGTSGGIQETQYFGPGTRLLVL.